This TCR beta chain was captured by sequencing in a study of early T cells in non-severe SARS-CoV-2 infection. Study-wide points: Matching results from VDJdb favored anti-spike CD8 responses, leaving private and CD4 specificities undetected.

From the 5' RACE reads, TCRdb called clonotypes with MiXCR, one entry per CDR3 protein. Seen here are about 49,000 distinct CDR3 sequences, approximately 4.1% observed once, and the top ten hold 5% to 7.5%. This clonotype was seen many times. What it binds is not known. The sequenced sample was whole blood. The receptor was derived from an adult who was a healthcare worker with PCR-confirmed SARS-CoV-2 infection or an uninfected control (not recorded which).

In DNA form, the CDR3 reads TGTGCCAGCAGTCGCGGGACCGAGCAGTACTTC. Translated: CASSRGTEQYF. The chain couples TRBV12-3 or TRBV12-4 to TRBJ2-7, with D perhaps matching TRBD2 (6 bases). The ends were cut back, 5 bases at V and 6 bases at J, with 8 bases in the middle. CDR3 size: 11 residues.